This TCR beta chain derives from a study of cytomegalovirus exposure and HLA in healthy donors. Study-wide results and limits: When the data were analyzed later, several of the most significant clusters appeared to be linked to common viral pathogens.

As for this clone: The target antigen is unknown.

Primers: 60 Vbeta forward and 13 Jbeta reverse. Here immunoSEQ multiplex PCR was the method, and the copy in TCRdb shows in-frame clones only, minus some. Recorded for this sample: about 160,000 clones. The receptor's source is a woman aged 60-70 years in good health and CMV-seronegative. The material sequenced was PBMCs.

The CDR3 sequence is CASSATLAEQFF. The CDR3 DNA follows: TGTGCCAGCAGCGCCACACTAGCTGAGCAGTTCTTC. V gene TRBV9 combines with J gene TRBJ2-1; D perhaps matches TRBD2 (6 bases). Trimming pared 3 bases from V and 9 bases from J, leaving 10 bases between. The CDR3 extends over 12 amino acids. Per germline, CDR1 SGDLS and CDR2 YYNGEE.